These T cell receptor beta chains were read from a single sample in a study of cytomegalovirus exposure and HLA in healthy donors. Sequenced by immunoSEQ multiplex PCR; TCRdb stores in-frame clones only, minus some. The sample records about 130,000 clones, 90% to 96% being singletons. The specimen sequenced was PBMCs. The source is a man aged 18 to 29 in good health and CMV-seronegative. Both conserved end residues are part of each CDR3. The D gene is left open where the match is weak. The listing skips clone size in some rows; elsewhere it reads once, few, many or a size class.

D,V,size,J,DNA,CDR3
.,TRBV19,.,TRBJ2-3,TGTGCCAGTAGTAACAGGGAGACAGATACGCAGTATTTT,CASSNRETDTQYF
TRBD1,TRBV15,.,TRBJ2-7,TGTGCCACCAGCAGGGGACAGGGAGTTGCCTACGAGCAGTACTTC,CATSRGQGVAYEQYF
TRBD1,TRBV4-1,.,TRBJ2-7,TGCGCCAGCAGCCAAGAATTAGGGCGGGACAGGGTGATCAACGAGCAGTACTTC,CASSQELGRDRVINEQYF
TRBD1,TRBV7-2,.,TRBJ1-1,TGTGCCAGCAGTAACAGGGGGGAAGCTTTCTTT,CASSNRGEAFF
.,TRBV11-3,.,TRBJ2-1,TGTGCCAGCAGCCCAGGGCAGGCGGATTACTACAATGAGCAGTTCTTC,CASSPGQADYYNEQFF
.,TRBV19,.,TRBJ2-1,TGTGCCAGTAGTATAGGGCTAGCCTTCGTCCGCGATGAGCAGTTCTTC,CASSIGLAFVRDEQFF
TRBD1,TRBV10-1,once,TRBJ2-7,TGCGCCAGCAGCCGGGACAGGGCCCTTTTCCACGAGCAGTACTTC,CASSRDRALFHEQYF
.,TRBV6-5,once,TRBJ1-2,TGTGCCAGCAGTTACGGGGAGGGATATGGCTACACCTTC,CASSYGEGYGYTF
TRBD2,TRBV11-2,.,TRBJ2-1,TGTGCCAGCAGCCCGGCCCCCTTTAGCGGGAGTAGGACTGAGCAGTTCTTC,CASSPAPFSGSRTEQFF
.,TRBV28,.,TRBJ2-6,TGTGCCAGCGCGACAATCGGCTCTGGGGCCAACGTCCTGACTTTC,CASATIGSGANVLTF
.,TRBV27,.,TRBJ2-3,TGTGCCAGCAAACGAGCGGATCGAAGCACAGATACGCAGTATTTT,CASKRADRSTDTQYF
.,TRBV27,.,TRBJ1-2,TGTGCCAGCAGTTTATCGGGGCAGTCCTATGGCTACACCTTC,CASSLSGQSYGYTF
.,TRBV11-2,few,TRBJ2-1,TGTGCCAGCAGCCCCCCCGGGACTCCCTCCTACAATGAGCAGTTCTTC,CASSPPGTPSYNEQFF
.,TRBV9,.,TRBJ2-1,TGTGCCAGCAGCAATAGCGAGTACAATGAGCAGTTCTTC,CASSNSEYNEQFF
.,TRBV19,.,TRBJ1-1,TGTGCCAGTAGTCCAGGCCAGTTTTTGAACACTGAAGCTTTCTTT,CASSPGQFLNTEAFF
TRBD1,TRBV12-5,.,TRBJ1-2,TGTGCTTCCATCGGGACAGGGGGCGGAGATGGCTACACCTTC,CASIGTGGGDGYTF